This TCR beta chain originates from a study of cytomegalovirus exposure and HLA in healthy donors. With regard to this clone: Its specificity is unknown.

The V segment lost 0 bases and the J segment 1 base; nucleotides outside the gene matches: 2. Per germline, CDR1 SGDLS and CDR2 YYNGEE. The CDR3 is 15 amino acids. Study findings and constraints: The authors considered a cluster of highly shared sequence variants likely to be a sequencing artifact. Solely CMV serostatus was available to characterize immune exposure.

At the time of sampling, donors were nominally healthy, though unrecorded immune exposures were likely. Vbeta (60) and Jbeta (13) primers were used in the PCR. Sequenced by immunoSEQ multiplex PCR; TCRdb stores in-frame clones only, minus some. The repertoire holds some 150,000 clones, about 78% seen once, with less than 3.5% in the top ten. The sequence was obtained from a male donor in good health and CMV-seronegative. Sequenced sample: PBMCs. This chain links TRBV9 with TRBJ2-3; 7 bases agree with TRBD2. DNA of the CDR3: TGTGCCAGCAGCGTAGTGGGGGGGGGCACAGATACGCAGTATTTT. Translating it yields CASSVVGGGTDTQYF.